This TCR beta chain stems from a study of T cells after yellow fever vaccination. The CDR3 is made up of 15 amino acids. Germline loops: CDR1 SEHNR, CDR2 FQNEAQ (reference sequence). V dropped 0 bases and J dropped 0 bases, with 8 bases sitting between them. Production of TCR cDNA was by 5'RACE template switching, which also added a universal primer site and UMIs. TCRdb called the 5' RACE reads again in MiXCR, with one record for every CDR3 protein. The profile shows just under 600,000 distinct CDR3 sequences, about 13% of them singletons. This sequence was found in a man younger than 45 who received the YFV17D yellow fever vaccine. This sample comprised PBMCs, obtained on the day of the yellow fever booster vaccination. This chain joins TRBV7-9 and TRBJ1-1; maybe TRBD1 (5 bases). The CDR3, as DNA: TGTGCCAGCAGCTTAGCTAGAGGGGTGAACACTGAAGCTTTCTTT. This codes for CASSLARGVNTEAFF.